This T cell receptor beta chain came from a study of siplizumab effects on memory and regulatory T cells. TCRdb's copy holds only in-frame clones and misses some; the assay was immunoSEQ multiplex PCR. In the table there are approximately 97,000 clones, roughly 92% of which are singletons. Turning to this clone: As yet, its antigen is unknown.

The study's findings and limits: Naive T cells appeared more varied than memory cells and looked like key alloresponse contributors.

The sequencing input was CD4+ T cells sorted from blood. This TCR derives from a human donor in good health.

In DNA form, the CDR3 reads TGTGCCAGCAGGGACGACATGAACACTGAAGCTTTCTTT. This codes for CASRDDMNTEAFF. The rearrangement uses TRBV6-5 and TRBJ1-1, with D uncertain. The germline V and J ends were trimmed by 6 bases and 0 bases, with 8 bases remaining between them. CDR3 size: 13 residues. Germline CDR1 reads MNHEY; CDR2 reads SVGAGI.